These 31 T cell receptor beta chains came from one sample sequenced in a study of cytomegalovirus exposure and HLA in healthy donors. A multiplex PCR was run with 60 Vbeta primers and 13 Jbeta primers. TCRdb's table, derived via immunoSEQ multiplex PCR, lists solely in-frame clones and lacks some. The data contain roughly 140,000 clones, 80% of them singletons. Sequences were obtained from PBMCs. The source of these receptors is a man aged 40-49 years in good health and CMV-seropositive.

This chain links TRBV9 with TRBJ2-5; D call uncertain. Trimming pared 4 bases from V and 11 bases from J, leaving 15 bases between. The germline CDR1 and CDR2 sequences are SGDLS and YYNGEE. The CDR3 totals 12 residues. CDR3 coding DNA: TGTGCCAGCAGCCCGGATAGCTCGACTCAGTACTTC. It codes for CASSPDSSTQYF.

The chain joins TRBV7-9 to TRBJ2-1; 12 bases agree with TRBD2. After removal of 5 bases from V and 4 bases from J, the junction contained 6 bases not matched to a gene. Germline assignment: CDR1 SEHNR and CDR2 FQNEAQ (reference sequence). The CDR3 totals 16 residues. This chain's CDR3 is CASSPLGLAGYNEQFF. The DNA for the CDR3 is TGTGCCAGCAGCCCGCTCGGACTAGCGGGATACAATGAGCAGTTCTTC.

This CDR3 is CASSWDSSGELFF. CDR3 bases: TGTGCCAGCAGCTGGGACAGCTCCGGGGAGCTGTTTTTT. This chain uses TRBV7-2 with TRBJ2-2, with 7 bases aligning to TRBD1. This CDR3 has 13 amino acids. The V gene's germline CDR1 is SGHTA and CDR2 FQGNSA. V dropped 4 bases and J dropped 6; count of bases not matched to a gene: 2.

This clone was seen once. This chain joins TRBV11-2 and TRBJ1-3, with D tentatively TRBD1 (5 bases). The CDR3 consists of 15 residues. Between the trimmed V and J ends, which lost 5 bases and 0 bases, there was a span of 11 bases. Per the germline V gene, CDR1 is SGHAT and CDR2 is FQNNGV. The DNA for the CDR3 is TGTGCCAGCAGCCAAAGGGACTACTCTGGAAACACCATATATTTT. It translates to CASSQRDYSGNTIYF.

This clone has just a few counts. The chain combines TRBV12-5 with TRBJ2-7, with 9 bases aligning to TRBD2. This CDR3 spans 15 amino acids. Germline V lookup: CDR1 LGHNT, CDR2 FRNRAP. The J segment lost 2 bases and the V segment lost 7 bases, leaving 9 bases of the junction unmatched. DNA of the CDR3: TGTGCTAGTGCTTTAAGCGGGGGGCTTCCCTACGAGCAGTACTTC. This codes for CASALSGGLPYEQYF.

This clone was detected a few times. The V gene is TRBV11-2, the J gene TRBJ2-7, with a weak D call TRBD1 (5 bases). Trimming removed 5 bases at V and 2 bases at J, with 16 bases between. The germline gives CDR1 SGHAT, CDR2 FQNNGV. This CDR3 contains 15 residues. CDR3 bases: TGTGCCAGCAGCACAGTAGGGGTCCCTCCCTACGAGCAGTACTTC. Translation gives CASSTVGVPPYEQYF.

The chain couples TRBV30 to TRBJ1-1; D may be TRBD1 (6 bases). This CDR3 has 13 amino acids. Trimming cost V 2 bases and J 4 bases, with 11 bases left between them. CDR1 is GTSNPN, CDR2 SVGIG, per germline (reference sequence). The CDR3 nucleotides are TGTGCCTGGAGTCCACAGGGTATCACTGAAGCTTTCTTT. This gives the protein CAWSPQGITEAFF.

The chain has TRBV4-1 and TRBJ2-5, with 14 bases matching TRBD2. Trimming removed 3 bases from V and 3 bases from J; junction bases left unmatched: 3. Germline CDR1 reads MGHRA; CDR2 reads YSYEKL. The CDR3 consists of 16 residues. CDR3 protein: CASSQGLAGVKETQYF. CDR3 DNA sequence: TGCGCCAGCAGCCAGGGACTAGCGGGGGTTAAAGAGACCCAGTACTTC.

This chain links TRBV2 with TRBJ2-5, with 13 bases fitting TRBD2. The germline V gene encodes CDR1 SNHLY and CDR2 FYNNEI. V lost 6 bases to trimming and J lost 2 bases; unmatched junction nucleotides: 6. The CDR3 has 16 amino acids. In DNA form, the CDR3 reads TGTGCCAGCAGCTCGACTAGCGGGGGGACACAAGAGACCCAGTACTTC. Translated: CASSSTSGGTQETQYF.

The chain is built from TRBV9 and TRBJ2-1; possibly TRBD1 for D (5 bases). Germline CDR1 reads SGDLS; CDR2 reads YYNGEE. Trimming cost V 7 bases and J 8 bases, with 22 bases left between them. The CDR3 has 15 amino acids. This chain's CDR3 is CASASGSLRVYEQFF. The CDR3 DNA follows: TGTGCCAGCGCATCAGGGTCTTTAAGAGTATATGAGCAGTTCTTC.

The V and J genes are TRBV5-4 and TRBJ2-7, with TRBD1 matching over 7 bases. There are 15 residues in the CDR3. V was clipped by 8 bases and J by 2 bases; unmatched bases: 13. CDR1 and CDR2 (germline): SGHNT, YYREEE (reference sequence). The CDR3 bases are TGTGCCAGTGGGCCAACCCGGGACAGAACCTACGAGCAGTACTTC. Translated, it gives CASGPTRDRTYEQYF.

This sequence joins TRBV19 and TRBJ2-1, with a weak D call TRBD2 (6 bases). The germline V and J ends were trimmed by 7 bases and 1 base, with 20 bases remaining between them. CDR1 and CDR2 (germline): LNHDA, SQIVND (reference sequence). The CDR3 sequence is 17 residues long. The CDR3 protein is CASKRLEAGSSYNEQFF. The CDR3 DNA follows: TGTGCCAGTAAGCGACTGGAGGCGGGATCTTCCTACAATGAGCAGTTCTTC.

A note on this clone: Additional DNA sequences in this sample encode the identical CDR3. The J gene is TRBJ1-1, the V gene TRBV19; D gene uncertain. From germline, CDR1 is LNHDA and CDR2 SQIVND (reference sequence). The V end lost 1 base, the J end lost 1 base, and 4 bases lay between the germline ends. The CDR3 is 13 amino acids. In DNA, the CDR3 is TGTGCCAGTAGTATAGGACAGAACACTGAAGCTTTCTTT. Translating it yields CASSIGQNTEAFF.

This sequence joins TRBV9 and TRBJ2-3, with TRBD2 matching over 11 bases. This CDR3 is built from 16 residues. The junction had 3 bases not matched to a gene; V was cut back by 0 bases and J by 3 bases. Germline CDR1 reads SGDLS; CDR2 reads YYNGEE. CDR3 loop: CASSVVPSGRTDTQYF. The CDR3 DNA is TGTGCCAGCAGCGTAGTCCCTAGCGGGAGGACAGATACGCAGTATTTT.

V and J are TRBV6-9 and TRBJ2-7; 8 bases align to TRBD1. The length of the CDR3 is 15 residues. Germline loops: CDR1 MNHGY, CDR2 SVAAGI. Trimming took 7 bases from V and 3 from J; bases not matched to a gene: 11. CDR3 sequence: CASILQGEEVYEQYF. CDR3 DNA: TGTGCCAGCATTCTACAGGGGGAGGAGGTCTACGAGCAGTACTTC.

The J gene is TRBJ1-4, the V gene TRBV5-1; the match to TRBD1 covers 9 bases. Germline V gene sequence: CDR1 SGHRS, CDR2 YFSETQ. J lost 5 bases, V lost 4 bases, and 12 bases had no gene match. This CDR3 contains 17 residues. The CDR3: CASSPGQGRESNEKLFF. DNA for the CDR3: TGCGCCAGCAGCCCTGGACAGGGGAGGGAATCGAATGAAAAACTGTTTTTT.

The chain links TRBV10-2 to TRBJ2-7, with 9 bases identical to TRBD2. With 6 bases clipped from V and 5 bases from J, the junction kept 5 bases outside the gene matches. The CDR3 is 13 residues long. Germline V CDR1 and CDR2: WSHSY, SAAADI. The CDR3 reads CASRPSGKDEQYF. DNA of the CDR3: TGCGCCAGCAGACCTAGCGGGAAGGACGAGCAGTACTTC.

The rearrangement links TRBV5-1 to TRBJ2-5, with a weak D call TRBD2 (5 bases). The tail of the sequence fits TRBJ2-7 better, so the J call may be wrong. This CDR3 comprises 14 residues. Germline CDR1 and CDR2: SGHRS and YFSETQ. The CDR3 DNA follows: TGCGCCAGCACCCCCGAGGGCCACTCCTACGAGCAGTACTTC. Encoded protein: CASTPEGHSYEQYF.

The chain combines TRBV6-1 with TRBJ1-1, with a possible D match to TRBD1 (5 bases). Germline V CDR1 and CDR2: MNHNS, SASEGT. The germline V and J ends were trimmed by 8 bases and 5 bases, with 15 bases remaining between them. This CDR3 is 13 amino acids long. In DNA form, the CDR3 reads TGTGCCAGCCGAGACAGAGCCTGGACTGAAGCTTTCTTT. Translated, it gives CASRDRAWTEAFF.

This chain connects TRBV28 to TRBJ1-5, with 10 bases aligning to TRBD1. The CDR3 is made up of 17 amino acids. The junction had 12 bases not matched to a gene; V was cut back by 8 bases and J by 2 bases. The V gene's germline CDR1 is MDHEN and CDR2 SYDVKM. In DNA, the CDR3 is TGTGCCAGCCCCTCGGTGACAGGGGGCGGAGGCAATCAGCCCCAGCATTTT. Residues: CASPSVTGGGGNQPQHF.

As concerns this clone: An end of the junction does not agree with germline; a read error may underlie this. Additional DNA sequences in this sample encode the identical CDR3. This sequence joins TRBV4-3 and TRBJ2-1, with D possibly matching TRBD2 (5 bases). The CDR3 covers 16 residues. Germline V CDR1 and CDR2: LGHNA, YSLEER. The CDR3 is CASSHLIDEGRNEQFF. CDR3 in DNA: TGCGCCAGCAGCCACCTGATCGACGAGGGCAGGAATGAACAGTTCTTC.

The V and J genes are TRBV6-6 and TRBJ1-2; TRBD1 aligns across 9 bases. V was pared by 2 bases and J by 4 bases, with 5 bases of the junction left unmatched. The CDR3 covers 15 residues. In germline, CDR1 is MNHNY, CDR2 SVGAGI (reference sequence). This CDR3 is CASSYIGTGSYGYTF. CDR3 nucleotide sequence: TGTGCCAGCAGTTACATCGGGACAGGGAGCTATGGCTACACCTTC.

This clone was counted only a few times. The chain uses TRBV5-1 and TRBJ1-2; D perhaps matches TRBD1 (6 bases). CDR1 is SGHRS, CDR2 YFSETQ, per germline. The V gene lost 3 bases and the J gene lost 0 bases, with 9 bases spanning the gap. The CDR3 is 14 amino acids. CDR3 sequence: CASSWDTANYGYTF. CDR3 nucleotide sequence: TGCGCCAGCAGCTGGGACACAGCTAACTATGGCTACACCTTC.

A few counts support this clone. The chain is built from TRBV23-1 and TRBJ2-3; TRBD1 aligns across 7 bases. TRBV23-1 is sorted into the ORF group, with uncertain function. The CDR3 has 13 residues. The trim removed 5 bases at V and 3 bases at J, leaving 2 bases unmatched. The CDR3 coding sequence is TGCGCCAGCAGTTCGACAGGGACAGATACGCAGTATTTT. Translation: CASSSTGTDTQYF.

This clone came up once. J is TRBJ2-3 and V is TRBV5-8; D unclear. Trimming took off 1 base at V and 6 bases at J, with 15 bases between the two ends. Germline V lookup: CDR1 SGHTS, CDR2 YDEGEE. The CDR3 totals 15 residues. In DNA, the CDR3 is TGTGCCAGCAGCTTGTATGGCGGTGTAGTGGATACGCAGTATTTT. This codes for CASSLYGGVVDTQYF.

To note about this clone: The junction does not match germline at one end; this may be a read error. The chain recombines TRBV7-7 with TRBJ2-2, with D tentatively TRBD1 (5 bases). Germline assignment: CDR1 SSHAT and CDR2 FNYEAQ (reference sequence). The CDR3 covers 14 residues. The CDR3 bases are TGTGCTAGCAGCTTAGGACACTACACCGGGGAGCTGTTTTTT. It is translated as CASSLGHYTGELFF.

The J gene is TRBJ1-1, the V gene TRBV29-1; the D is unclear. V gave up 0 bases and J gave up 0 bases, with 5 bases separating them. This CDR3 comprises 13 residues. Looked up from germline, CDR1 is SQVTM and CDR2 is ANQGSEA. CDR3 DNA: TGCAGCGTTGAAGAACAGATGAACACTGAAGCTTTCTTT. Translated: CSVEEQMNTEAFF.

V usage is TRBV4-2 and J usage is TRBJ2-3; D remains ambiguous. V dropped 0 bases and J dropped 0 bases, with 7 bases sitting between them. CDR1 and CDR2 (germline): LGHNA, YNFKEQ. This CDR3 spans 15 amino acids. The CDR3 loop is CASSQEGSSTDTQYF. The CDR3, as DNA: TGTGCCAGCAGCCAAGAGGGCTCTAGCACAGATACGCAGTATTTT.

This sequence joins TRBV4-3 and TRBJ1-6; D remains ambiguous. Trimming removed 0 bases at V and 6 bases at J, with 9 bases between. This CDR3 is built from 15 residues. Germline values: CDR1 LGHNA, CDR2 YSLEER. The CDR3 coding sequence is TGCGCCAGCAGCCAAGATCAAGGACTTAATTCACCCCTCCACTTT. Its translation is CASSQDQGLNSPLHF.

This clone has a single count. The gene calls are TRBV19 and TRBJ1-1; D is possibly TRBD1 (6 bases). The CDR3 runs 15 residues. V dropped 3 bases and J dropped 1 base, with 12 bases sitting between them. The germline gives CDR1 LNHDA, CDR2 SQIVND (reference sequence). This CDR3 reads CASSILGTQNTEAFF. The CDR3 DNA sequence: TGTGCCAGTAGTATCTTGGGGACACAGAACACTGAAGCTTTCTTT.

The J gene is TRBJ2-3, the V gene TRBV5-1; 14 nucleotides agree with TRBD2. Germline V CDR1 and CDR2: SGHRS, YFSETQ. CDR3 length: 16 residues. V was clipped by 3 bases and J by 4 bases; unmatched bases: 4. CDR3 loop: CASSSGLAGAPDTQYF. Written as DNA, the CDR3 is TGCGCCAGCAGCTCGGGACTAGCGGGGGCCCCAGATACGCAGTATTTT.